The 20 T cell receptor beta chains below come from one sample, sequenced in a study of blood T cell repertoires in COVID-19. The assay was immunoSEQ multiplex PCR, and TCRdb's table has in-frame clones only and misses some. The data show about 390,000 clones, about 87% seen once. The sample was peripheral blood. Receptors originate from a woman aged 55 to 70 with COVID-19, enrolled during active disease.

The V and J genes are TRBV5-4 and TRBJ1-1; D remains ambiguous. The CDR3 consists of 14 residues. The V end lost 0 bases, the J end lost 6 bases, and 12 bases lay between the germline ends. Germline V gene lookup returns CDR1 SGHNT and CDR2 YYREEE (reference sequence). The CDR3 protein is CASSLGVVNAEAFF. The CDR3 bases are TGTGCCAGCAGCTTGGGCGTGGTCAACGCTGAAGCTTTCTTT. The variable domain in full, completed from reference TRBV5-4 and TRBJ1-1, reads ETGVTQSPTHLIKTRGQQVTLRCSSQSGHNTVSWYQQALGQGPQFIFQYYREEENGRGNFPPRFSGLQFPNYSSELNVNALELDDSALYLCASSLGVVNAEAFFGQGTRLTVV.

This clone has only one observation. The gene calls are TRBV7-3 and TRBJ2-1; TRBD1 matches at 8 bases. CDR3 size: 14 residues. Germline V gene lookup returns CDR1 SGHTA and CDR2 FQGTGA. Trimming cost V 5 bases and J 7 bases; bases outside gene matches: 7. CDR3 protein: CASSTQGAGNEQFF. The DNA of the CDR3 is TGTGCCAGCAGCACCCAGGGGGCGGGGAATGAGCAGTTCTTC.

The chain employs TRBV13 and TRBJ2-7; 7 bases align to TRBD1. Germline loops: CDR1 PRHDT, CDR2 FYEKMQ (reference sequence). V shed 5 bases, J shed 5 bases, and the junction held 15 bases outside the gene matches. This CDR3 comprises 16 residues. The DNA of the CDR3 is TGTGCCAGCAGCCCCCCCGTGTTACAGGGGAGCAACGAGCAGTACTTC. The encoded protein is CASSPPVLQGSNEQYF. Full variable domain (outside the CDR3, taken from reference TRBV13 and TRBJ2-7): AAGVIQSPRHLIKEKRETATLKCYPIPRHDTVYWYQQGPGQDPQFLISFYEKMQSDKGSIPDRFSAQQFSDYHSELNMSSLELGDSALYFCASSPPVLQGSNEQYFGPGTRLTVT.

This chain connects TRBV21-1 to TRBJ2-3; TRBD1 is taken as the D call from the table, unchecked against the DNA. TRBV21-1 constitutes a pseudogene. The CDR3 runs to 15 residues. CDR3 nucleotides: TGTGCCAGCAGCAAAGAGACAGGGGGAAAAGATACGCAGTATTTT. Encoded protein: CASSKETGGKDTQYF.

The chain joins TRBV9 to TRBJ1-1; 8 bases fit TRBD1. CDR1 and CDR2 (germline): SGDLS, YYNGEE. Trimming took 0 bases from V and 4 from J; bases not matched to a gene: 5. The CDR3 has 15 amino acids. CDR3 region: CASSVAGQGGTEAFF. CDR3 DNA sequence: TGTGCCAGCAGCGTAGCAGGACAGGGAGGCACTGAAGCTTTCTTT.

This clone has only a few counts. The V and J genes are TRBV7-3 and TRBJ2-2; the D gene is possibly TRBD2 (6 bases). CDR1 is SGHTA and CDR2 is FQGTGA in the germline V gene. The CDR3 loop spans 15 amino acids. Deletions cut 1 base from V and 3 bases from J, with 9 bases between. DNA for the CDR3: TGTGCCAGCAGCTTAAATAGCGGTCACACCGGGGAGCTGTTTTTT. Translated, it gives CASSLNSGHTGELFF.

CDR3 sequence reads: CASSLLGPQGGSTEAFF. In nucleotides, the CDR3 is TGTGCCAGCAGCTTACTGGGCCCGCAGGGAGGAAGCACTGAAGCTTTCTTT. The rearrangement joins TRBV7-3 to TRBJ1-1; perhaps TRBD1 as D (5 bases). The V end was cut by 2 bases, the J end by 4 bases, with 20 bases between. This CDR3 contains 17 residues. The V gene's germline CDR1 is SGHTA and CDR2 FQGTGA. The variable domain in full, with the rest retrieved from reference TRBV7-3 and TRBJ1-1, is GAGVSQTPSNKVTEKGKYVELRCDPISGHTALYWYRQSLGQGPEFLIYFQGTGAADDSGLPNDRFFAVRPEGSVSTLKIQRTERGDSAVYLCASSLLGPQGGSTEAFFGQGTRLTVV.

The chain joins TRBV28 to TRBJ2-2, with 8 nucleotides matching TRBD2. V shed 3 bases and J 6 bases; nucleotides not matched to a gene: 6. The germline gives CDR1 MDHEN, CDR2 SYDVKM. This CDR3 spans 15 amino acids. The CDR3 coding sequence is TGTGCCAGCAGTTTGACTAGCGCGACCCCCGGGGAGCTGTTTTTT. Protein sequence: CASSLTSATPGELFF. Supplemented by reference TRBV28 and TRBJ2-2, the full variable domain reads DVKVTQSSRYLVKRTGEKVFLECVQDMDHENMFWYRQDPGLGLRLIYFSYDVKMKEKGDIPEGYSVSREKKERFSLILESASTNQTSMYLCASSLTSATPGELFFGEGSRLTVL.

In its sample, this clone was seen a few times. The chain joins TRBV7-9 to TRBJ1-6; D not resolved. CDR3 length: 17 amino acids. Germline V gene data show CDR1 as SEHNR and CDR2 as FQNEAQ (reference sequence). The V end lost 5 bases, the J end lost 5 bases, and 19 bases lay between the germline ends. CDR3 DNA: TGTGCCAGCAGCCGCGACTCCTTCGTCGGTGATAATTCACCCCTCCACTTT. Translated, it gives CASSRDSFVGDNSPLHF.

The chain uses TRBV7-6 and TRBJ2-5, with D tentatively TRBD1 (5 bases). V lost 1 base and J 3 bases, leaving 18 bases between the germline ends. The CDR3 spans 17 residues. Germline-derived CDR1 and CDR2 are SGHVS and FNYEAQ. The DNA of the CDR3 is TGTGCCAGCAGCTTAGGTTGGGCAGCCAGGGTCAAAGAGACCCAGTACTTC. Translation: CASSLGWAARVKETQYF.

The chain combines TRBV18 with TRBJ1-3; D might be TRBD1 (5 bases). Trimming removed 2 bases at V and 2 bases at J, with 10 bases between. The CDR3 covers 15 residues. Germline CDR1 reads KGHSH; CDR2 reads LQKENI. As DNA, the CDR3 is TGTGCCAGCTCACCATTAGGGGTTGCTGGAAACACCATATATTTT. Protein sequence: CASSPLGVAGNTIYF. Combining the CDR3 with reference TRBV18 and TRBJ1-3 gives the whole variable domain NAGVMQNPRHLVRRRGQEARLRCSPMKGHSHVYWYRQLPEEGLKFMVYLQKENIIDESGMPKERFSAEFPKEGPSILRIQQVVRGDSAAYFCASSPLGVAGNTIYFGEGSWLTVV.

This chain uses TRBV6-5 with TRBJ2-1, with 10 bases that match TRBD1. This CDR3 spans 14 amino acids. J gave up 7 bases and V 5 bases, and 5 bases lay outside the gene matches. Germline V gives CDR1 MNHEY, CDR2 SVGAGI. CDR3 protein: CASSHTDRGNEQFF. CDR3 DNA sequence: TGTGCCAGCAGTCATACGGACAGGGGGAATGAGCAGTTCTTC.

V gene TRBV10-3 combines with J gene TRBJ2-7, with D perhaps TRBD2 (7 bases). With 3 bases removed from V and 2 bases from J, the gap between germline ends came to 11 bases. The CDR3 contains 14 residues. Per the germline V gene, CDR1 is ENHRY and CDR2 is SYGVKD. CDR3 protein: CAISDAGAAYEQYF. The CDR3 nucleotides read TGTGCCATCAGTGATGCGGGGGCCGCCTACGAGCAGTACTTC.

V usage is TRBV7-9 and J usage is TRBJ1-2; possibly TRBD1 for D (6 bases). V lost 3 bases and J 6 bases, leaving 14 bases between the germline ends. Germline CDR1 is SEHNR and CDR2 is FQNEAQ (reference sequence). The CDR3 covers 14 residues. The CDR3 loop reads CASSLTVAGDGYTF. The CDR3 DNA is TGTGCCAGCAGCTTGACGGTGGCAGGGGATGGCTACACCTTC.

The rearrangement links TRBV6-5 to TRBJ2-7; 9 bases map to TRBD2. Trimming removed 4 bases from V and 6 bases from J; junction bases left unmatched: 13. From germline, CDR1 is MNHEY and CDR2 SVGAGI. The CDR3 loop spans 16 amino acids. Here the CDR3 reads CASSSEAGGTRLEQYF. The CDR3, as DNA: TGTGCCAGCAGTTCCGAAGCGGGGGGCACCCGCCTCGAGCAGTACTTC.

The count of this clone is one. The genes are TRBV2 and TRBJ1-3, with 8 bases identical to TRBD1. J was trimmed by 6 bases and V by 6 bases; bases with no gene match: 10. Germline V lookup: CDR1 SNHLY, CDR2 FYNNEI. CDR3 length: 15 residues. Written as DNA, the CDR3 is TGTGCCAGCAGAGGCGGACAGGGACGAGTAAACACCATATATTTT. It yields the protein CASRGGQGRVNTIYF.

The chain combines TRBV6-1 with TRBJ2-7, with 9 positions matching TRBD1. The germline V gene encodes CDR1 MNHNS and CDR2 SASEGT. J lost 8 bases, V lost 2 bases, and 7 bases had no gene match. The CDR3 runs 14 residues. Here the CDR3 reads CASSERDRDLQQYF. The CDR3 bases are TGTGCCAGCAGTGAAAGGGACAGGGACCTACAGCAGTACTTC.

There are a few counts of this clone. The chain recombines TRBV6-5 with TRBJ2-2, with 7 bases identical to TRBD1. V dropped 6 bases and J dropped 5; count of bases not matched to a gene: 9. CDR1 and CDR2 from the germline V gene are MNHEY and SVGAGI. The CDR3 contains 15 residues. The CDR3 spells CASSLATGETGELFF. In nucleotides, the CDR3 is TGTGCCAGCAGCCTTGCTACAGGGGAAACCGGGGAGCTGTTTTTT.

The chain carries TRBV18 and TRBJ1-2; 10 positions match TRBD1. J lost 2 bases, V lost 2 bases, and 11 bases had no gene match. Germline-derived CDR1 and CDR2 are KGHSH and LQKENI. This CDR3 has 18 amino acids. The CDR3 coding sequence is TGTGCCAGCTCACCAAATAGAAGGTCGGGACAGGGGAACTATGGCTACACCTTC. Translation: CASSPNRRSGQGNYGYTF.

V and J are TRBV7-2 and TRBJ1-1; 9 bases match TRBD1. The CDR3 consists of 14 residues. The V and J ends lost 1 base and 11 bases, in that order; junction bases with no gene match: 8. Germline values: CDR1 SGHTA, CDR2 FQGNSA. The CDR3, as DNA: TGTGCCAGCAGCTTAGGTGGGACAGGGTACTCGGCTTTCTTT. Translating gives CASSLGGTGYSAFF.